This passage covers 27 T cell receptor beta chains from one sample sequenced in a study of cytomegalovirus exposure and HLA in healthy donors. The study ran its PCR with 60 Vbeta and 13 Jbeta primers. TCRdb's copy holds only in-frame clones and misses some; the assay was immunoSEQ multiplex PCR. The top ten hold around 4% of the sample, which has 100,000 to 150,000 clones, about 68% seen once. The sequenced sample consisted of PBMCs. Every receptor here comes from a man aged 35-49 years in good health and CMV-seropositive.

V and J are TRBV7-6 and TRBJ2-5, with a possible D match to TRBD1 (6 bases). The J call is in doubt because the DNA end fits TRBJ2-7 better. The germline CDR1 and CDR2 sequences are SGHVS and FNYEAQ. This CDR3 is built from 13 residues. The CDR3 DNA follows: TGTGCAAGTGGACAGCCAGGTGGCTACGAGCAGTACTTC. This gives the protein CASGQPGGYEQYF.

The rearrangement links TRBV30 to TRBJ2-2, with 7 positions matching TRBD1. The CDR3 covers 14 residues. The germline gives CDR1 GTSNPN, CDR2 SVGIG (reference sequence). J gave up 3 bases and V 4 bases, and 5 bases lay outside the gene matches. CDR3 nucleotide sequence: TGTGCCTGGAACAGGGGTTGGGACACCGGGGAGCTGTTTTTT. Translating gives CAWNRGWDTGELFF.

The V call is TRBV5-1, the J call TRBJ2-1; 8 nucleotides align to TRBD2. The CDR3 loop spans 16 amino acids. The germline CDR1 and CDR2 sequences are SGHRS and YFSETQ. The J segment lost 0 bases and the V segment lost 4 bases, leaving 6 bases of the junction unmatched. CDR3 DNA: TGCGCCAGCAGCGCCGGGGGGGCCGTCTCCTACAATGAGCAGTTCTTC. This encodes CASSAGGAVSYNEQFF.

V and J are TRBV19 and TRBJ2-7; a weak D match, TRBD1 (6 bases). Trimming took 6 bases from V and 7 from J, leaving 16 bases between them. The germline CDR1 and CDR2 sequences are LNHDA and SQIVND (reference sequence). The CDR3 is 13 amino acids. Written as DNA, the CDR3 is TGTGCCAGTAGACCTCAGGGGCTAGGGGAGCAGTACTTC. This translates into CASRPQGLGEQYF.

This chain links TRBV28 with TRBJ2-1; 12 bases match TRBD2. This CDR3 comprises 13 residues. V trimming: 5 bases; J trimming: 9 bases; junction bases outside the gene matches: 2. Germline V lookup: CDR1 MDHEN, CDR2 SYDVKM. CDR3 sequence (DNA): TGTGCCAGCAGTCTAGCGGGAGGGGTTGAGCAGTTCTTC. Amino acid sequence: CASSLAGGVEQFF.

The genes are TRBV7-2 and TRBJ2-7; 9 bases match TRBD2. The CDR3 sequence is 16 residues long. Germline V CDR1 and CDR2: SGHTA, FQGNSA. J lost 2 bases, V lost 3 bases, and 8 bases had no gene match. The CDR3 nucleotides read TGTGCCAGCAGCTTGGCAAGAGCGGGAGGAGCCTACGAGCAGTACTTC. Its translation is CASSLARAGGAYEQYF.

V gene TRBV2 combines with J gene TRBJ1-6, with TRBD1 matching over 7 bases. Germline V gene lookup returns CDR1 SNHLY and CDR2 FYNNEI. J lost 10 bases, V lost 3 bases, and 6 bases had no gene match. There are 14 residues in the CDR3. CDR3 residues: CASSEEGAGSPLHF. DNA of the CDR3: TGTGCCAGCAGTGAGGAGGGGGCAGGCTCACCCCTCCACTTT.

This sequence joins TRBV19 and TRBJ2-4, with D tentatively TRBD1 (6 bases). The CDR3 is made up of 12 amino acids. V dropped 10 bases and J dropped 8 bases, with 15 bases sitting between them. Germline CDR1 LNHDA, CDR2 SQIVND (reference sequence). This chain's CDR3 is CATSTGWDIQYF. DNA of the CDR3: TGTGCCACTTCGACAGGATGGGACATTCAGTACTTC.

The J gene is TRBJ1-1, the V gene TRBV5-1, with D possibly being TRBD1 (5 bases). The germline V gene encodes CDR1 SGHRS and CDR2 YFSETQ. V was cut by 6 bases and J by 5 bases, with 17 bases left in between. This CDR3 region has 14 residues. The CDR3 loop reads CASTVGEVGTEAFF. The CDR3 DNA reads as TGCGCCAGCACGGTGGGGGAGGTTGGGACTGAAGCTTTCTTT.

This clone was seen more than once but under ten times. The CDR3 DNA reads as TGTGCCAGCAGCTTGCCCGGGGATCGACTATGGAGCTACACCTTC. Translated, it gives CASSLPGDRLWSYTF. The chain employs TRBV5-4 and TRBJ1-2, with unresolved D. There are 15 residues in the CDR3. CDR1 SGHNT and CDR2 YYREEE come from the germline V gene (reference sequence). V dropped 1 base and J dropped 9 bases, with 19 bases sitting between them.

CDR3 region: CASSLGQGAANEKLFF. As DNA, the CDR3 is TGCGCCAGCAGCTTGGGACAGGGGGCAGCTAATGAAAAACTGTTTTTT. This rearrangement joins TRBV5-1 to TRBJ1-4, with 10 nucleotides matching TRBD1. The CDR3 runs to 16 residues. The trim removed 0 bases at V and 3 bases at J, leaving 2 bases unmatched. Germline-derived CDR1 and CDR2 are SGHRS and YFSETQ.

This chain links TRBV5-1 with TRBJ2-2; D not certain. V was cut by 0 bases and J by 2 bases, with 14 bases left in between. The length of the CDR3 is 17 residues. Germline assignment: CDR1 SGHRS and CDR2 YFSETQ. CDR3 loop: CASSLAQSGPNTGELFF. The CDR3 DNA reads as TGCGCCAGCAGCTTGGCACAGAGTGGCCCAAACACCGGGGAGCTGTTTTTT.

In this sample, this clone turned up once. The chain combines TRBV13 with TRBJ2-7; perhaps TRBD1 as D (6 bases). V was shortened by 0 bases and J by 7 bases, with 16 bases between the two germline ends. CDR1 is PRHDT and CDR2 is FYEKMQ in the germline V gene (reference sequence). This CDR3 has 15 residues. CDR3 sequence reads: CASSLGQQGLYEQYF. CDR3 coding DNA: TGTGCCAGCAGCTTAGGCCAACAGGGCCTCTATGAGCAGTACTTC.

V is TRBV29-1 and J is TRBJ2-1, with TRBD2 matching over 12 bases. The CDR3 has 14 amino acids. From germline, CDR1 is SQVTM and CDR2 ANQGSEA. The ends lost 6 bases at V and 8 bases at J; junction bases unmatched: 8. CDR3 nucleotides: TGCAGCGTCATACTAGCGGGAGGTCTCCATGAGCAGTTCTTC. It specifies CSVILAGGLHEQFF.

The chain links TRBV7-2 to TRBJ2-3, with 7 bases aligning to TRBD2. Germline CDR1 SGHTA, CDR2 FQGNSA. CDR3 length equals 15 residues. Losses at the gene ends were 1 base for V and 2 bases for J; bases not matched to a gene: 3. The CDR3 loop reads CASSLGSGYTDTQYF. The CDR3 coding sequence is TGTGCCAGCAGCTTAGGTAGCGGGTACACAGATACGCAGTATTTT. The full variable domain, in which reference TRBV7-2 and TRBJ2-3 provide the parts outside the CDR3, is GAGVSQSPSNKVTEKGKDVELRCDPISGHTALYWYRQSLGQGLEFLIYFQGNSAPDKSGLPSDRFSAERTGGSVSTLTIQRTQQEDSAVYLCASSLGSGYTDTQYFGPGTRLTVL.

V gene TRBV10-2 combines with J gene TRBJ2-1, with 8 bases aligning to TRBD1. Trimming removed 8 bases from V and 4 bases from J; junction bases left unmatched: 13. The germline CDR1 and CDR2 sequences are WSHSY and SAAADI. This CDR3 has 16 residues. Here the CDR3 reads CASRLQGAGGYNEQFF. The CDR3 nucleotides read TGCGCCAGCCGCCTTCAGGGGGCTGGAGGATACAATGAGCAGTTCTTC.

For the CDR3, the DNA is TGTGCCAGCAGTGCGGGACCTGCCTATAATTCACCCCTCCACTTT. This sequence encodes CASSAGPAYNSPLHF. V gene TRBV6-6 combines with J gene TRBJ1-6; D may be TRBD1 (5 bases). CDR1 MNHNY and CDR2 SVGAGI come from the germline V gene (reference sequence). This CDR3 contains 15 residues. Trimming took 5 bases from V and 2 from J, leaving 10 bases between them.

This rearrangement joins TRBV30 to TRBJ1-2, with TRBD1 matching 9 bases. CDR1 and CDR2 from the germline V gene are GTSNPN and SVGIG (reference sequence). The trim removed 3 bases at V and 4 bases at J, leaving 12 bases unmatched. The CDR3 length is 16 residues. CDR3 in amino acids: CAWRLDSGQGCYGYTF. The CDR3 DNA reads as TGTGCCTGGAGGCTCGACTCGGGACAGGGATGCTATGGCTACACCTTC.

The chain has TRBV7-9 and TRBJ2-7; D possibly corresponds to TRBD1 (6 bases). Trimming stripped 5 bases from V and 0 bases from J, with 14 bases between. The CDR3 loop spans 15 amino acids. Germline V gene data show CDR1 as SEHNR and CDR2 as FQNEAQ (reference sequence). The CDR3 here is CASSEAGTYSYEQYF. The DNA for the CDR3 is TGTGCCAGCAGCGAAGCCGGGACATACTCCTACGAGCAGTACTTC.

This sequence joins TRBV28 and TRBJ2-3; D is uncertain. The germline gives CDR1 MDHEN, CDR2 SYDVKM. V was pared by 3 bases and J by 0 bases, with 4 bases between. The CDR3 loop spans 13 amino acids. The CDR3 sequence is CASSFRSTDTQYF. For the CDR3, the DNA is TGTGCCAGCAGTTTCAGGAGCACAGATACGCAGTATTTT.

V gene TRBV6-5 combines with J gene TRBJ1-1, with 9 bases identical to TRBD1. Germline V gives CDR1 MNHEY, CDR2 SVGAGI. J was trimmed by 5 bases and V by 8 bases; bases with no gene match: 9. This CDR3 is 14 amino acids long. The CDR3 DNA sequence: TGTGCCAGCGCTTCCGGGACAGGGACAACTGAAGCTTTCTTT. This translates into CASASGTGTTEAFF.

The genes are TRBV11-3 and TRBJ2-5; D is perhaps TRBD2 (6 bases). The CDR3 is made up of 15 amino acids. The germline V and J ends were trimmed by 5 bases and 2 bases, with 15 bases remaining between them. Germline V gene data show CDR1 as SGHNT and CDR2 as YENEEA. CDR3 DNA: TGTGCCAGCAGCCCCCAGTCGGGGAGGCAAGAGACCCAGTACTTC. Its translation: CASSPQSGRQETQYF.

V usage is TRBV2 and J usage is TRBJ2-7; 9 bases match TRBD1. Germline CDR1 is SNHLY and CDR2 is FYNNEI. The V and J ends lost 6 bases and 6 bases, in that order; junction bases with no gene match: 6. CDR3 length equals 13 residues. The CDR3 coding sequence is TGTGCCAGCAGGGGACAGGGCCTTGGCGAGCAGTACTTC. Translating gives CASRGQGLGEQYF.

This clone was observed once. This chain connects TRBV11-1 to TRBJ2-7; D might be TRBD2 (6 bases). Germline V CDR1 and CDR2: SGHAT, FQDESV (reference sequence). Trimming took 1 base from V and 0 from J, leaving 19 bases between them. The CDR3 has 18 amino acids. This CDR3 reads CASSLGGAGGAASYEQYF. The CDR3 DNA sequence: TGTGCCAGCAGCTTAGGAGGGGCCGGAGGGGCTGCCTCCTACGAGCAGTACTTC.

The CDR3 loop is CASSPRLGQDYEQYF. CDR3 in DNA: TGTGCCAGTAGTCCCCGTTTGGGACAAGACTACGAGCAGTACTTC. The chain is built from TRBV19 and TRBJ2-7, with TRBD1 as a possible D gene (6 bases). This CDR3 comprises 15 residues. V was shortened by 5 bases and J by 3 bases, with 17 bases between the two germline ends. CDR1 LNHDA and CDR2 SQIVND come from the germline V gene (reference sequence).

This clone was counted a single time. The genes are TRBV18 and TRBJ1-3, with 8 bases that match TRBD1. Trimming cost V 6 bases and J 3 bases; bases outside gene matches: 10. The CDR3 has 16 residues. The germline gives CDR1 KGHSH, CDR2 LQKENI. For the CDR3, the DNA is TGTGCCAGCTCGCTGGGGCAGGGGGCGCTTGGAAACACCATATATTTT. The encoded protein is CASSLGQGALGNTIYF.

The V call is TRBV19, the J call TRBJ1-2, with TRBD1 matching 7 bases. Germline V gene lookup returns CDR1 LNHDA and CDR2 SQIVND (reference sequence). J lost 4 bases, V lost 7 bases, and 3 bases had no gene match. The CDR3 is made up of 12 amino acids. CDR3 coding DNA: TGTGCCAGTAACACAGGGGTCTATGGCTACACCTTC. Protein product: CASNTGVYGYTF. Full variable domain (remainder filled in from reference TRBV19 and TRBJ1-2): DGGITQSPKYLFRKEGQNVTLSCEQNLNHDAMYWYRQDPGQGLRLIYYSQIVNDFQKGDIAEGYSVSREKKESFPLTVTSAQKNPTAFYLCASNTGVYGYTFGSGTRLTVV.